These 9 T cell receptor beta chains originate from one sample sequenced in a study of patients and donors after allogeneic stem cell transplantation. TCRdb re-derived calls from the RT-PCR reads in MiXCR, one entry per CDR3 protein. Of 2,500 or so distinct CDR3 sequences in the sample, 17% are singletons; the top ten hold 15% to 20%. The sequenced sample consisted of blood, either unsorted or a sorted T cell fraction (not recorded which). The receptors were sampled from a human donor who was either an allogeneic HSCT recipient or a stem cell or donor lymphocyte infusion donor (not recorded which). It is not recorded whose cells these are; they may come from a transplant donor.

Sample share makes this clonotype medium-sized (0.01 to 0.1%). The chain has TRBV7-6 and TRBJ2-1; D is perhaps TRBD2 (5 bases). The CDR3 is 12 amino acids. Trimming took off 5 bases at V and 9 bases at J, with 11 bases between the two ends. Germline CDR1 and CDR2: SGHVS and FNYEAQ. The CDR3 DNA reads TGTGCCAGCAGCATGCTAGGGAGTGAGCAGTTCTTC. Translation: CASSMLGSEQFF. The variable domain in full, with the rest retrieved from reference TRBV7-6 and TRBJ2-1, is GAGVSQSPRYKVTKRGQDVALRCDPISGHVSLYWYRQALGQGPEFLTYFNYEAQQDKSGLPNDRFSAERPEGSISTLTIQRTEQRDSAMYRCASSMLGSEQFFGPGTRLTVL.

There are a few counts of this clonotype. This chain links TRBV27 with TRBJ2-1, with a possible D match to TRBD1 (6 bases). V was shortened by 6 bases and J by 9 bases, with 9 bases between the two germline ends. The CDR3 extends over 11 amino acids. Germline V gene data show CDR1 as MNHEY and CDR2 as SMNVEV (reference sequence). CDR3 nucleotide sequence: TGTGCCAGCAGATCCAGGGGTGAGCAGTTCTTC. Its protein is CASRSRGEQFF.

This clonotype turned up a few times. For the CDR3, the DNA is TGTGCCAGCAGCCCGCGGGAGGGGCTCTCGGATGAGCAGTTCTTC. Protein sequence: CASSPREGLSDEQFF. The rearrangement uses TRBV11-2 and TRBJ2-1, with 9 nucleotides matching TRBD2. The trim removed 5 bases at V and 8 bases at J, leaving 10 bases unmatched. Germline CDR1 and CDR2: SGHAT and FQNNGV. The CDR3 runs 15 residues.

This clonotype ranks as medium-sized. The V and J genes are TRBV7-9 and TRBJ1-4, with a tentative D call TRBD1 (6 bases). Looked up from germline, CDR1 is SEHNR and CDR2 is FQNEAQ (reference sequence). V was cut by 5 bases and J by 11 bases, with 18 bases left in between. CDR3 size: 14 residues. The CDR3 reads CASSQTRTANKLFF. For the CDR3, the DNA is TGTGCCAGCAGCCAAACCCGGACAGCCAACAAACTGTTTTTT. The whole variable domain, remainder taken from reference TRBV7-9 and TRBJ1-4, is DTGVSQNPRHKITKRGQNVTFRCDPISEHNRLYWYRQTLGQGPEFLTYFQNEAQLEKSRLLSDRFSAERPKGSFSTLEIQRTEQGDSAMYLCASSQTRTANKLFFGSGTQLSVL.

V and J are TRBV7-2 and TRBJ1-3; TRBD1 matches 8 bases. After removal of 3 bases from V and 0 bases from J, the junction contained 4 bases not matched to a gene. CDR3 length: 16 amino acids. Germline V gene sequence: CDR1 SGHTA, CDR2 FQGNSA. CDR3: CASSFRQGSSGNTIYF. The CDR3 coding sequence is TGTGCCAGCAGCTTTAGACAGGGGAGCTCTGGAAACACCATATATTTT.

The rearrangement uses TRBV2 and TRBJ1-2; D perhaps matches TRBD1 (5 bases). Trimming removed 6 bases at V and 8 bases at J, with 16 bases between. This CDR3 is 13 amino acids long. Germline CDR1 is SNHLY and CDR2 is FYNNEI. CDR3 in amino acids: CASRDGGRNGYTF. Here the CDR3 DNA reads TGTGCCAGCAGGGACGGGGGAAGGAACGGCTACACCTTC. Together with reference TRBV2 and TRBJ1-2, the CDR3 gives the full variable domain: EPEVTQTPSHQVTQMGQEVILRCVPISNHLYFYWYRQILGQKVEFLVSFYNNEISEKSEIFDDQFSVERPDGSNFTLKIRSTKLEDSAMYFCASRDGGRNGYTFGSGTRLTVV.

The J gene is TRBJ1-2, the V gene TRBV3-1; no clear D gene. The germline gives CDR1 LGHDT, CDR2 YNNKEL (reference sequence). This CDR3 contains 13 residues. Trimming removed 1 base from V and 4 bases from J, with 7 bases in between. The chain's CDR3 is CASSQVPSYGYTF. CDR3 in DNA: TGTGCCAGCAGCCAAGTCCCCTCCTATGGCTACACCTTC.

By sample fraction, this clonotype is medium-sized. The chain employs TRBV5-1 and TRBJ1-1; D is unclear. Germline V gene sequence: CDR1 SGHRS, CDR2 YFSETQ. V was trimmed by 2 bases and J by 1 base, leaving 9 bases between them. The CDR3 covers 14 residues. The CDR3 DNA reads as TGCGCCAGCAGCTTTGCAGAACCGAACACTGAAGCTTTCTTT. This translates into CASSFAEPNTEAFF. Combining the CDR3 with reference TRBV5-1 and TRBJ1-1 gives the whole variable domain KAGVTQTPRYLIKTRGQQVTLSCSPISGHRSVSWYQQTPGQGLQFLFEYFSETQRNKGNFPGRFSGRQFSNSRSEMNVSTLELGDSALYLCASSFAEPNTEAFFGQGTRLTVV.

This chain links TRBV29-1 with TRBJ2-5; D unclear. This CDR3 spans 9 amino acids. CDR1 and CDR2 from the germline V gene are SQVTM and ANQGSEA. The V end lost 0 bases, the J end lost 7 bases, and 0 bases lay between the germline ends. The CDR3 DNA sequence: TGCAGCGTTGAAGAGACCCAGTACTTC. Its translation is CSVEETQYF.